The 5 T cell receptor beta chains listed next were all sequenced from one sample in a study of graft-versus-host responses after intestinal transplantation. TCRdb's copy holds only in-frame clones and misses some; the assay was immunoSEQ multiplex PCR. The sample holds about 21,000 clones, 85% to 95% seen once. The sequencing used PBMCs, collected roughly 260 days after intestinal transplant. The receptor set was obtained from a human patient who received an intestinal transplant, so some T cells may come from the graft donor.

As regards this clone: One end of the junction varies from germline; a read error may be responsible. The rearrangement uses TRBV7-8 and TRBJ1-2, with TRBD1 matching 8 bases. Germline V CDR1 and CDR2: SGHVS, FQNEAQ. The CDR3 is 16 residues long. This chain's CDR3 is CASSLDPLDRDYGYAF. CDR3 nucleotide sequence: TGTGCCAGCAGCTTAGATCCCCTGGACAGGGACTATGGCTACGCCTTC.

The chain has TRBV6-6 and TRBJ1-4; D not resolved. CDR1 and CDR2 (germline): MNHNY, SVGAGI (reference sequence). The CDR3 extends over 13 amino acids. V was cut by 7 bases and J by 2 bases, with 8 bases left in between. CDR3 nucleotide sequence: TGTGCCAGCACCCCGGTTACTAATGAAAAACTGTTTTTT. Residues: CASTPVTNEKLFF.

The sample holds a few counts of this clone. The chain recombines TRBV29-1 with TRBJ1-1; D call uncertain. The V end lost 4 bases, the J end lost 4 bases, and 10 bases lay between the germline ends. This CDR3 spans 12 amino acids. The germline gives CDR1 SQVTM, CDR2 ANQGSEA. CDR3 DNA: TGCAGCGTTGGACACCATCGCACTGAAGCTTTCTTT. Protein product: CSVGHHRTEAFF. The full variable domain, completed using reference TRBV29-1 and TRBJ1-1, is SAVISQKPSRDICQRGTSLTIQCQVDSQVTMMFWYRQQPGQSLTLIATANQGSEATYESGFVIDKFPISRPNLTFSTLTVSNMSPEDSSIYLCSVGHHRTEAFFGQGTRLTVV.

The chain combines TRBV28 with TRBJ2-2, with D perhaps matching TRBD2 (5 bases). V was pared by 8 bases and J by 4 bases, with 11 bases between. CDR3 length: 13 residues. Germline V gives CDR1 MDHEN, CDR2 SYDVKM. The CDR3 spells CASRTLGTGELFF. CDR3 nucleotides: TGTGCCAGCCGGACTTTGGGCACCGGGGAGCTGTTTTTT.

This chain connects TRBV11-2 to TRBJ1-3, with TRBD1 as a possible D gene (6 bases). This CDR3 comprises 13 residues. V dropped 3 bases and J dropped 3 bases, with 6 bases sitting between them. Germline V lookup: CDR1 SGHAT, CDR2 FQNNGV. The CDR3 bases are TGTGCCAGCAGCTTCAGGGGTGGAAACACCATATATTTT. Amino acids: CASSFRGGNTIYF.